Listed below are T cell receptor beta chains from one sample, sequenced in a study of T-cell reconstitution after alpha-beta-depleted transplantation in children. From the PCR reads, TCRdb called clonotypes with MiXCR, one entry per CDR3 protein. The sample records roughly 220,000 distinct CDR3 sequences, approximately 8.4% being singletons. Source: PBMCs, mostly from graft donor cells, taken 360 days after TCRalphabeta/CD19-depleted stem cell transplant. Receptors originate from a male patient aged 2-15 years who had a stem cell transplant for acute myeloid leukemia, so the T cells may come from the graft donor. Each CDR3 is given with its conserved first and last residue. The D gene is left open where the match is weak. Clone size appears in some rows only: once, few, many, or a class for an expanded clone.

TRBJ1-2 | TRBV12-3/TRBV12-4 | - | few | CASSLSGLGGYTF | TGTGCCAGCAGTTTATCAGGACTCGGGGGCTACACCTTC
TRBJ2-2 | TRBV4-3 | - | - | CASSQVGITGELFF | TGCGCCAGCAGCCAAGTCGGGATCACCGGGGAGCTGTTTTTT
TRBJ1-6 | TRBV3-1 | - | few | CASSQVGQSNSPLHF | TGTGCCAGCAGCCAAGTTGGACAGAGTAATTCACCCCTCCACTTT
TRBJ2-3 | TRBV5-6 | TRBD2 | few | CASSLIQTSGTDTQYF | TGTGCCAGCAGCTTGATCCAGACTAGCGGCACAGATACGCAGTATTTT
TRBJ2-2 | TRBV30 | - | few | CAWKPHTGRLNTGELFF | TGTGCCTGGAAGCCCCACACAGGGAGGCTCAACACCGGGGAGCTGTTTTTT
TRBJ2-4 | TRBV20-1 | TRBD2 | few | CSATSGAVGSIQYF | TGCAGTGCTACTAGCGGGGCCGTGGGCAGCATTCAGTACTTC
TRBJ2-2 | TRBV29-1 | TRBD2 | - | CSVEDRAGVNTGELFF | TGCAGCGTTGAAGATCGGGCGGGGGTGAACACCGGGGAGCTGTTTTTT
TRBJ2-6 | TRBV12-3/TRBV12-4 | - | many | CASSLWGAGANVLTF | TGTGCCAGCAGTTTGTGGGGCGCAGGGGCCAACGTCCTGACTTTC
TRBJ2-5 | TRBV29-1 | - | - | CSVDEGFDETQYF | TGCAGCGTTGATGAGGGGTTTGACGAGACCCAGTACTTC
TRBJ1-5 | TRBV10-2 | - | few | CASRGPDTFPGGPQHF | TGCGCCAGCAGGGGCCCAGACACTTTTCCGGGGGGGCCCCAGCATTTT
TRBJ2-1 | TRBV6-2/TRBV6-3 | - | few | CASTDFNNEQFF | TGTGCCTCAACGGACTTTAACAATGAGCAGTTCTTC
TRBJ2-7 | TRBV30 | - | few | CAWGGGGYEQYF | TGTGCCTGGGGAGGGGGCGGCTACGAGCAGTACTTC
TRBJ1-1 | TRBV5-1 | - | - | CASSLFAGAMNTEAFF | TGCGCCAGCAGCTTGTTCGCAGGGGCCATGAACACTGAAGCTTTCTTT
TRBJ2-3 | TRBV10-3 | TRBD1 | - | CAISRTDRGRWSTDTQYF | TGTGCCATCAGTCGTACGGACAGGGGGCGGTGGAGCACAGATACGCAGTATTTT
TRBJ2-7 | TRBV29-1 | - | many | CSAEGSRLGQYF | TGCAGCGCTGAGGGATCCAGACTCGGGCAGTACTTC
TRBJ2-7 | TRBV5-5 | TRBD1 | few | CASSLGDRELDEQYF | TGTGCCAGCAGCTTGGGAGACAGGGAATTGGACGAGCAGTACTTC
TRBJ1-4 | TRBV12-3/TRBV12-4 | - | - | CASSLSRKDEKLFF | TGTGCCAGCAGTTTATCTAGAAAGGATGAAAAACTGTTTTTT
TRBJ2-5 | TRBV12-3/TRBV12-4 | - | - | CASSKDGQETQYF | TGTGCCAGCAGTAAGGACGGGCAAGAGACCCAGTACTTC
TRBJ2-1 | TRBV10-3 | - | many | CAIKGGQGNNEQFF | TGTGCCATCAAAGGGGGGCAGGGGAACAATGAGCAGTTCTTC
TRBJ2-5 | TRBV9 | TRBD1 | - | CASSVYGQGAQETQYF | TGTGCCAGCAGCGTATACGGACAGGGGGCCCAAGAGACCCAGTACTTC
TRBJ2-1 | TRBV5-5 | TRBD1 | few | CASRPETGGFGEQFF | TGTGCCAGCAGACCCGAGACAGGGGGCTTCGGTGAGCAGTTCTTC
TRBJ2-5 | TRBV9 | TRBD1 | few | CASSEISGTGKETQYF | TGTGCCAGCAGCGAAATTTCCGGGACAGGCAAAGAGACCCAGTACTTC
TRBJ2-4 | TRBV11-1 | TRBD2 | few | CASSFSGVAGLAKNIQYF | TGTGCCAGCAGCTTCAGTGGGGTAGCGGGGCTAGCCAAAAACATTCAGTACTTC
TRBJ1-2 | TRBV5-1 | - | few | CASSSDRSIGYTF | TGCGCCAGCAGCTCGGACAGAAGTATAGGCTACACCTTC
TRBJ2-1 | TRBV5-6 | - | many | CASSLTGAYNEQFF | TGTGCCAGCAGCTTGACCGGGGCCTACAATGAGCAGTTCTTC
TRBJ2-1 | TRBV10-3 | - | - | CAISQQGSYNEQFF | TGTGCCATCAGTCAACAGGGCTCCTACAATGAGCAGTTCTTC
TRBJ2-3 | TRBV4-3 | - | - | CASSQEPSGGGSTDTQYF | TGCGCCAGCAGCCAAGAGCCGAGTGGCGGCGGGAGCACAGATACGCAGTATTTT
TRBJ2-5 | TRBV12-3/TRBV12-4 | - | few | CASTRRGSGETQYF | TGTGCCAGCACACGGAGGGGAAGTGGAGAGACCCAGTACTTC
TRBJ1-1 | TRBV10-3 | - | many | CAISETGNTEAFF | TGTGCCATCAGTGAAACAGGGAACACTGAAGCTTTCTTT
TRBJ2-5 | TRBV15 | TRBD1 | many | CATSRDRLATGKTQYF | TGTGCCACCAGCAGAGATCGCCTCGCGACAGGGAAGACCCAGTACTTC
TRBJ2-3 | TRBV7-6 | TRBD2 | - | CASSLGSGGALDTQYF | TGTGCCAGCAGCTTAGGTAGCGGGGGGGCACTTGATACGCAGTATTTT
TRBJ1-1 | TRBV12-3/TRBV12-4 | - | few | CASILNTEAFF | TGTGCCAGCATCCTAAACACTGAAGCTTTCTTT
TRBJ2-3 | TRBV20-1 | TRBD1 | - | CCARGTGDRAAMRTQYF | TGCTGTGCTAGAGGTACAGGGGACAGGGCCGCCATGAGGACGCAGTATTTT
TRBJ2-5 | TRBV10-1 | TRBD2 | - | CASSESLGLAGGQETQYF | TGCGCCAGCAGTGAGTCGCTGGGACTAGCGGGGGGCCAAGAGACCCAGTACTTC
TRBJ2-3 | TRBV10-3 | - | - | CAINEGFGGLGDTQYF | TGTGCCATCAATGAAGGGTTTGGGGGCCTAGGGGATACGCAGTATTTT
TRBJ1-2 | TRBV5-6 | TRBD1 | many | CASSLLGQGVYGYTF | TGTGCCAGCAGCTTACTGGGACAGGGGGTTTATGGCTACACCTTC
TRBJ2-3 | TRBV25-1 | TRBD2 | many | CASSGLAGAHLDTQYF | TGTGCCAGCAGTGGGTTAGCGGGGGCCCATTTGGATACGCAGTATTTT
TRBJ2-1 | TRBV4-3 | TRBD2 | few | CASSPSVAGGPPNEQFF | TGCGCCAGCAGCCCCAGTGTAGCGGGAGGGCCCCCCAATGAGCAGTTCTTC
TRBJ2-5 | TRBV20-1 | TRBD2 | many | CSAGTSDQETQYF | TGCAGTGCTGGGACTAGCGACCAAGAGACCCAGTACTTC
TRBJ2-2 | TRBV29-1 | TRBD1 | many | CSVVDRQNTGELFF | TGCAGCGTAGTGGACAGGCAGAACACCGGGGAGCTGTTTTTT
TRBJ1-1 | TRBV25-1 | - | few | CASSGPRGHTEAFF | TGTGCCAGCAGTGGACCACGGGGACACACTGAAGCTTTCTTT